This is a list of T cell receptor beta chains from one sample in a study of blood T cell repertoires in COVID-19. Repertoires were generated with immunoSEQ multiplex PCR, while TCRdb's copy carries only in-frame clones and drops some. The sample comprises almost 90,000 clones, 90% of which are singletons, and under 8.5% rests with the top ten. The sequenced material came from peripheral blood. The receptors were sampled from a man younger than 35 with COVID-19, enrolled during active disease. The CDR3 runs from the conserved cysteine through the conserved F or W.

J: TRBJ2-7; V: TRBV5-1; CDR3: CASSLVGTGGPEQYF
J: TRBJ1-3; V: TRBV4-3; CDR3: CASSQLGTGRNTIYF
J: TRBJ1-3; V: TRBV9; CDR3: CASSAGTGNGNTIYF
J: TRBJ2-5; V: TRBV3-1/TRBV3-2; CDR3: CASSQVGGQRETQYF
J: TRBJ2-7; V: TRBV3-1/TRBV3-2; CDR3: CASSQGGLGTYEQYF
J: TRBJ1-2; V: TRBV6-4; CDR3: CASSDPEDRGDGYTF
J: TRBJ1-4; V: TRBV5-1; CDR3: CASREQGDSEKLLF
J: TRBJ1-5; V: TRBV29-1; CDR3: CSVGGQGSQPQHF
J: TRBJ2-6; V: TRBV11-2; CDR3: CASSFETGAGANVLTF
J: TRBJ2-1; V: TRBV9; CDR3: CASSVRGLATNEQFF
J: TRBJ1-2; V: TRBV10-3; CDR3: CAISGEGPLGTSIPNYGYTF
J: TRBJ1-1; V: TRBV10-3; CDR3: CAISDRGANTEAFF
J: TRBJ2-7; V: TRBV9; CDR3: CASSVPGTSGRGSYEQYF
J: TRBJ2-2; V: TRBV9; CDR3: CASSIGTRGAGELFF
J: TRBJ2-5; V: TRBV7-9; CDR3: CASSLPTDPRLNF
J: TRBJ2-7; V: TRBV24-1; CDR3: CATSDPRDRGDFEQYF
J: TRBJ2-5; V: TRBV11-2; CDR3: CASSPSGTGHPQETQYF
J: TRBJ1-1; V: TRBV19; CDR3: CASSMGGRGTEAFF
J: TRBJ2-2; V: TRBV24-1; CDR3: CATSDLPLGQGIAGELFF
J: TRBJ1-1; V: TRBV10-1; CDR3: CASRERLNTEAFF
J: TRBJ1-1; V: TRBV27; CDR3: CASSLLYRATEAFF
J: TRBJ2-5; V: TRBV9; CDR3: CASSVGTSGRSWETQYF
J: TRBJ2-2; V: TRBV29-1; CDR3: CSVREENTGELFF
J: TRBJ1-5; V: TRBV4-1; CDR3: CASGQGVNQPQHF
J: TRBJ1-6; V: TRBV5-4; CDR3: CASSFLGREDSPLHF
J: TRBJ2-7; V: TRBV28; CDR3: CASSLTYRQGGHEQYF
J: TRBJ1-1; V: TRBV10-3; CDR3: CATKGTENTEAFF
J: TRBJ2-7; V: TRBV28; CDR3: CASSAGAQIDEQYF
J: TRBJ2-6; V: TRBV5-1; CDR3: CASSWTGGGGANVLTF
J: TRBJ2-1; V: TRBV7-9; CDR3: CASSTYQGKDYNEQFF
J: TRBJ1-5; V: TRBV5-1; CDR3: CASSPLSNQPQHF
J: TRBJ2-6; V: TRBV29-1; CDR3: CSVPGTGQRLWGSGANVLTF
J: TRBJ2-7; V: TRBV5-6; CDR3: CASSLFLGQVYEQYF
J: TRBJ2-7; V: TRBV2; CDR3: CASSGGRAFEQYF
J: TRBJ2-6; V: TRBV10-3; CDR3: CAISESGTGGYGANVLTF
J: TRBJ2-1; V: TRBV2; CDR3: CASTERLAGGHNEQFF
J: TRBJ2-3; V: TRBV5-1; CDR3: CASSPPLAGGTDTQYF
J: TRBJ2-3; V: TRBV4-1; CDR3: CASSLTNAAGGQSDTQYF
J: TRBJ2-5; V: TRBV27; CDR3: CARGGVETQYF